These 25 T cell receptor beta chains share one sample of origin, sequenced in a study of shared clonotypes between healthy human individuals. Assay used: immunoSEQ multiplex PCR; TCRdb lists only in-frame clones, some missing. The data show about 1.1 million clones, with around 77% seen just once and roughly 0.83% held by the top ten. Sequenced: memory CD4+ T cells from PBMCs. Regarding subset: CD45RA-negative fraction. These receptors were obtained from a man between 18 and 29 years old in good health. Some clones in this sample may be carry-over from other donors' samples.

The chain uses TRBV28 and TRBJ2-7; the D gene could be TRBD1 or TRBD2 (7 bases each). V was clipped by 7 bases and J by 3 bases, with 16 bases between them. This CDR3 contains 14 residues. Germline V CDR1 and CDR2: MDHEN, SYDVKM. The chain's CDR3 is CASNPSGGGYEQYF. DNA for the CDR3: TGTGCCAGCAACCCCTCAGGGGGGGGCTACGAGCAGTACTTC.

The chain carries TRBV6-5 and TRBJ2-7; TRBD2 is a possible D gene (6 bases). The CDR3 is 15 residues long. Trimming took 2 bases from V and 4 from J, leaving 15 bases between them. CDR1 is MNHEY, CDR2 SVGAGI, per germline. The CDR3 sequence: CASSYLGGGGYEQYF. As DNA, the CDR3 is TGTGCCAGCAGTTACCTAGGTGGCGGAGGGTACGAGCAGTACTTC.

V gene TRBV5-1 combines with J gene TRBJ2-1, with TRBD2 as a possible D gene (6 bases). Germline V gene sequence: CDR1 SGHRS, CDR2 YFSETQ. The CDR3 extends over 16 amino acids. V gave up 0 bases and J gave up 1 base, with 11 bases separating them. CDR3 nucleotide sequence: TGCGCCAGCAGCTTGGCCCCTAGCGCTTCCTACAATGAGCAGTTCTTC. Its protein is CASSLAPSASYNEQFF.

V and J are TRBV28 and TRBJ1-2; D gene ambiguous. CDR1 and CDR2 from the germline V gene are MDHEN and SYDVKM. The V end was cut by 10 bases, the J end by 6 bases, with 18 bases between. The CDR3 has 13 amino acids. CDR3 region: CAIKPNHGDGYTF. The CDR3 DNA follows: TGTGCCATCAAACCAAACCACGGAGATGGCTACACCTTC.

V gene TRBV18 combines with J gene TRBJ2-3; 12 bases are a match to TRBD1. J gave up 4 bases and V 6 bases, and 8 bases lay outside the gene matches. From germline, CDR1 is KGHSH and CDR2 LQKENI. The CDR3 spans 16 residues. The CDR3 loop reads CASSPGQGAGADTQYF. DNA of the CDR3: TGTGCCAGCTCGCCGGGACAGGGGGCCGGGGCAGATACGCAGTATTTT. The full variable domain, in which reference TRBV18 and TRBJ2-3 provide the parts outside the CDR3, is NAGVMQNPRHLVRRRGQEARLRCSPMKGHSHVYWYRQLPEEGLKFMVYLQKENIIDESGMPKERFSAEFPKEGPSILRIQQVVRGDSAAYFCASSPGQGAGADTQYFGPGTRLTVL.

The chain combines TRBV27 with TRBJ2-7, with 10 bases identical to TRBD1. The V gene end was trimmed by 3 bases and the J gene end by 1 base; junction bases not matched to a gene: 3. CDR1 MNHEY and CDR2 SMNVEV come from the germline V gene (reference sequence). The CDR3 runs to 15 residues. The CDR3 loop reads CASSFRDRGSYEQYF. CDR3 nucleotides: TGTGCCAGCAGTTTCCGGGACAGGGGATCCTACGAGCAGTACTTC.

In nucleotides, the CDR3 is TGTGCCAGAAGCTTGGATTACGAGCAGTACTTC. It specifies CARSLDYEQYF. The chain carries TRBV5-3 and TRBJ2-7, with unresolved D. TRBV5-3 is assigned to the ORF class and has an uncertain function. The V gene lost 0 bases and the J gene lost 4 bases, with 2 bases spanning the gap. The CDR3 runs 11 residues.

CDR3 sequence reads: CASRLKQGAGTEAFF. In DNA form, the CDR3 reads TGCGCCAGCAGGCTTAAACAGGGGGCTGGCACTGAAGCTTTCTTT. The V and J genes are TRBV5-1 and TRBJ1-1, with 9 positions matching TRBD1. The ends lost 5 bases at V and 4 bases at J; junction bases unmatched: 9. Germline V gene lookup returns CDR1 SGHRS and CDR2 YFSETQ. This CDR3 region has 15 residues.

The rearrangement links TRBV4-1 to TRBJ2-7; 7 bases are a match to TRBD1. V dropped 3 bases and J dropped 2; count of bases not matched to a gene: 7. Germline values: CDR1 MGHRA, CDR2 YSYEKL. CDR3 length: 15 amino acids. The CDR3 loop is CASSQADREAYEQYF. CDR3 bases: TGCGCCAGCAGCCAGGCCGACAGGGAAGCCTACGAGCAGTACTTC.

This clone was seen a single time. The chain has TRBV28 and TRBJ1-2, with no clear D. The CDR3 extends over 15 amino acids. In germline, CDR1 is MDHEN, CDR2 SYDVKM. Deletions cut 8 bases from V and 0 bases from J, with 16 bases between. DNA of the CDR3: TGTGCCAGCTCCTGGGGAGGGCGAACTAACTATGGCTACACCTTC. Residues: CASSWGGRTNYGYTF.

The V and J genes are TRBV6-1 and TRBJ1-1; the D is unclear. Looked up from germline, CDR1 is MNHNS and CDR2 is SASEGT. The CDR3 covers 13 residues. CDR3 residues: CGSGLHQNTEAFF. The CDR3 DNA reads TGTGGCAGTGGGCTACACCAGAACACTGAAGCTTTCTTT.

This chain connects TRBV4-1 to TRBJ2-5; no definite D call. Germline CDR1 and CDR2: MGHRA and YSYEKL. V lost 4 bases to trimming and J lost 5 bases, with 17 bases between them. This CDR3 region has 15 residues. CDR3 protein: CASSPKDGPGETQYF. CDR3 in DNA: TGCGCCAGCAGCCCAAAGGACGGTCCTGGGGAGACCCAGTACTTC.

The chain is built from TRBV13 and TRBJ1-2; 9 bases map to TRBD1. After removal of 3 bases from V and 3 bases from J, the junction contained 2 bases not matched to a gene. CDR1 and CDR2 from the germline V gene are PRHDT and FYEKMQ (reference sequence). The CDR3 extends over 14 amino acids. CDR3 in DNA: TGTGCCAGCAGCTTCGGGACAGGGTACTATGGCTACACCTTC. Translating it yields CASSFGTGYYGYTF. Looking up the rest from reference TRBV13 and TRBJ1-2 gives the full variable domain: AAGVIQSPRHLIKEKRETATLKCYPIPRHDTVYWYQQGPGQDPQFLISFYEKMQSDKGSIPDRFSAQQFSDYHSELNMSSLELGDSALYFCASSFGTGYYGYTFGSGTRLTVV.

The V call is TRBV2, the J call TRBJ2-1, with D possibly matching TRBD1 (5 bases). Trimming took 6 bases from V and 3 from J, leaving 12 bases between them. This CDR3 is 14 amino acids long. Germline CDR1 is SNHLY and CDR2 is FYNNEI. The chain's CDR3 is CASRDNWGYNEQFF. In nucleotides, the CDR3 is TGTGCCAGCAGGGACAATTGGGGCTACAATGAGCAGTTCTTC. The full variable domain, rest sourced from reference TRBV2 and TRBJ2-1, is EPEVTQTPSHQVTQMGQEVILRCVPISNHLYFYWYRQILGQKVEFLVSFYNNEISEKSEIFDDQFSVERPDGSNFTLKIRSTKLEDSAMYFCASRDNWGYNEQFFGPGTRLTVL.

The chain uses TRBV7-2 and TRBJ2-3, with 9 bases lining up with TRBD1. V lost 5 bases, J lost 7 bases, and 10 bases stayed unmatched. The CDR3 is 15 residues long. Germline CDR1 is SGHTA and CDR2 is FQGNSA. The CDR3 sequence: CASSPGTGTYYTQYF. For the CDR3, the DNA is TGTGCCAGCAGCCCAGGGACAGGGACCTACTATACGCAGTATTTT.

The chain has TRBV14 and TRBJ2-7; 11 positions match TRBD2. Germline V CDR1 and CDR2: SGHDN, FVKESK. Unmatched junction bases numbered 9, after V lost 4 bases and J lost 4 bases. The CDR3 extends over 16 amino acids. This CDR3 is CASSRELAGGRYEQYF. The CDR3 coding sequence is TGTGCCAGCAGCCGAGAGTTAGCGGGAGGGAGATACGAGCAGTACTTC.

This clone was observed a single time. The genes are TRBV19 and TRBJ2-7; D remains unclear. The V gene's germline CDR1 is LNHDA and CDR2 SQIVND (reference sequence). V lost 1 base and J lost 3, with 10 bases in between. CDR3 size: 14 residues. The CDR3 is CASSIVFGDYEQYF. The CDR3 nucleotides read TGTGCCAGTAGTATAGTCTTCGGAGACTACGAGCAGTACTTC.

This clone has only a few counts. The chain carries TRBV5-1 and TRBJ2-1; D is possibly TRBD1 or TRBD2 (5 bases each). Trimming removed 6 bases from V and 3 bases from J, with 22 bases in between. CDR3 length equals 17 residues. CDR1 is SGHRS, CDR2 YFSETQ, per germline. This CDR3 is CASNYLGDSQGYNEQFF. Here the CDR3 DNA reads TGCGCCAGCAACTACTTGGGAGACAGTCAAGGCTACAATGAGCAGTTCTTC.

The chain employs TRBV9 and TRBJ2-2; possibly TRBD2 for D (6 bases). The CDR3 is 17 amino acids. With 0 bases removed from V and 0 bases from J, the gap between germline ends came to 12 bases. CDR1 is SGDLS and CDR2 is YYNGEE in the germline V gene. The CDR3 spells CASSVARGTANTGELFF. CDR3 in DNA: TGTGCCAGCAGCGTAGCTCGCGGGACGGCGAACACCGGGGAGCTGTTTTTT.

Of note for this clone: Given a much more abundant clone one base away, this may be a read error. V gene TRBV5-6 combines with J gene TRBJ2-2; tentatively, D is TRBD1 (6 bases). V was shortened by 5 bases and J by 2 bases, with 7 bases between the two germline ends. The germline CDR1 and CDR2 sequences are SGHDT and YYEEEE. CDR3 length: 13 residues. The CDR3 protein is CASRGGNTGELFF. CDR3 sequence (DNA): TGTGCCAGCAGAGGGGGTAACACCGGGGAGCTGTTTTTT.

The chain joins TRBV6-6 to TRBJ2-1; tentative D call: TRBD2 (6 bases). The CDR3 is 15 amino acids. The V and J ends lost 5 bases and 8 bases respectively, with 19 bases between them. Per the germline V gene, CDR1 is MNHNY and CDR2 is SVGAGI (reference sequence). CDR3 nucleotides: TGTGCCAGCAGTGGGAGTGGAGGGGCGAGCTATGAGCAGTTCTTC. Translation gives CASSGSGGASYEQFF.

The rearrangement links TRBV7-9 to TRBJ1-2; the match to TRBD1 covers 7 bases. The length of the CDR3 is 14 residues. The germline V gene encodes CDR1 SEHNR and CDR2 FQNEAQ (reference sequence). V gave up 5 bases and J gave up 4 bases; unmatched junction bases: 7. This CDR3 is CASSLTGTVYGYTF. The CDR3 DNA reads as TGTGCCAGCAGCCTCACCGGGACAGTCTATGGCTACACCTTC.

V and J are TRBV7-8 and TRBJ1-5, with 8 bases identical to TRBD1. The CDR3 runs 15 residues. Germline CDR1 SGHVS, CDR2 FQNEAQ. Unmatched junction bases numbered 9, after V lost 4 bases and J lost 7 bases. The CDR3 region has the DNA TGTGCCAGCAGCTCCGTTACAGGGGGAGGACAGCCCCAGCATTTT. It is translated as CASSSVTGGGQPQHF.

The rearrangement links TRBV5-6 to TRBJ2-1; TRBD2 agrees at 9 bases. CDR1 SGHDT and CDR2 YYEEEE come from the germline V gene. Unmatched junction bases numbered 8, after V lost 6 bases and J lost 4 bases. The CDR3 length is 15 residues. The CDR3 loop reads CASTSTSGRYNEQFF. The CDR3 DNA follows: TGTGCCAGCACCTCGACTAGCGGAAGGTACAATGAGCAGTTCTTC.

The chain couples TRBV7-8 to TRBJ1-2; D is unresolved. This CDR3 is 14 amino acids long. The ends were cut back, 2 bases at V and 2 bases at J, with 9 bases in the middle. Germline values: CDR1 SGHVS, CDR2 FQNEAQ. The CDR3 region has the DNA TGTGCCAGCAGCTTAATCCCCGGGAACTATGGCTACACCTTC. Its translation is CASSLIPGNYGYTF.